This T cell receptor (beta chain) is drawn from a study of blood T cell repertoires in COVID-19. The CDR3 loop spans 14 amino acids. The germline CDR1 and CDR2 sequences are SGHNT and YYREEE (reference sequence). The V and J ends lost 0 bases and 4 bases respectively, with 8 bases between them. Sequenced by immunoSEQ multiplex PCR; TCRdb stores in-frame clones only, minus some. The data show just under 250,000 clones, with approximately 84% seen just once and just over 3% held by the top ten. The source material was peripheral blood. This clonotype was obtained from a woman aged 30 to 39 who had recovered from COVID-19. This sequence joins TRBV5-4 and TRBJ1-5, with D unresolved. CDR3 in amino acids: CASSLGGMNQPQHF. The CDR3 bases are TGTGCCAGCAGCTTGGGCGGGATGAATCAGCCCCAGCATTTT.